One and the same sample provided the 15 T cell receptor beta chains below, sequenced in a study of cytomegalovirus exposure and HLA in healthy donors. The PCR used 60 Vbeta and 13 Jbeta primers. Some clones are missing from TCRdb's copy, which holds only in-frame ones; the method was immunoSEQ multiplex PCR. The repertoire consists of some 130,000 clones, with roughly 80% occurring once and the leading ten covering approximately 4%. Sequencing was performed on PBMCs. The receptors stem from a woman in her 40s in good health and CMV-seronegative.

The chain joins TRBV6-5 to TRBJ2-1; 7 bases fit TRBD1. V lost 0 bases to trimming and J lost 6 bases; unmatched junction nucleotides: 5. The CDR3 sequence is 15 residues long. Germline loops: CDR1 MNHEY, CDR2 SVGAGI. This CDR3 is CASSYSNRGSNEQFF. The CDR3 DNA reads TGTGCCAGCAGTTACTCGAACAGGGGTAGCAATGAGCAGTTCTTC.

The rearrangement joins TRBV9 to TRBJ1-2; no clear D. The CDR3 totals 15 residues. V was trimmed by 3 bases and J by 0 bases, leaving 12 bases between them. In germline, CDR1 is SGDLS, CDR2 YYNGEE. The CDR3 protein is CASSASGITNYGYTF. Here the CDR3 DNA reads TGTGCCAGCAGCGCTTCAGGAATTACTAACTATGGCTACACCTTC. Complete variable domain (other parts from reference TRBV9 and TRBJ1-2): DSGVTQTPKHLITATGQRVTLRCSPRSGDLSVYWYQQSLDQGLQFLIQYYNGEERAKGNILERFSAQQFPDLHSELNLSSLELGDSALYFCASSASGITNYGYTFGSGTRLTVV.

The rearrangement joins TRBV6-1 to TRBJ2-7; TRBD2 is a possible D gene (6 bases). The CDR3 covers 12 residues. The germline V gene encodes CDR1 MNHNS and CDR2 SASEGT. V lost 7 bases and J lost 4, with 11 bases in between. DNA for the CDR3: TGTGCCAGCATCGAGGACTATTACGAGCAGTACTTC. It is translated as CASIEDYYEQYF.

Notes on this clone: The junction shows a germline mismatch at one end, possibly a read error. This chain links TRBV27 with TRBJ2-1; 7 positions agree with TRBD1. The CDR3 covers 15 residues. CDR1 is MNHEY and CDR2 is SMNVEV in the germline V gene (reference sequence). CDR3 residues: CASNLGGSIRNEQFF. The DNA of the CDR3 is TGTGCCAGCAATTTAGGGGGCTCGATCCGCAATGAGCAGTTCTTC.

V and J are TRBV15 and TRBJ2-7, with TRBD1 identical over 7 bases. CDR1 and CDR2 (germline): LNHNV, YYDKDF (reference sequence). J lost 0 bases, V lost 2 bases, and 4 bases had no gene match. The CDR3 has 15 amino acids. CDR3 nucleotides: TGTGCCACCAGCAGACCCGACAGGGCCTCCTACGAGCAGTACTTC. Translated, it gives CATSRPDRASYEQYF.

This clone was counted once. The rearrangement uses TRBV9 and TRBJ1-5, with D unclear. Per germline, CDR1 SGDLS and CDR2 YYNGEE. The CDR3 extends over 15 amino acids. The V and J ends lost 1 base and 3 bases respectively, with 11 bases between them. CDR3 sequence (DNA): TGTGCCAGCAGCGTAAGCGGCGGCCCCAATCAGCCCCAGCATTTT. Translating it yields CASSVSGGPNQPQHF.

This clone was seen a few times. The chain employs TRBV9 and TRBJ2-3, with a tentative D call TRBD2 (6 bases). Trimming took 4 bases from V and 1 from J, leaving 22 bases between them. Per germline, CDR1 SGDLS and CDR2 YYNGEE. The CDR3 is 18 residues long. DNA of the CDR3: TGTGCCAGCAGCCCCTGGCGCGTCGTCGGCGGGGGCACAGATACGCAGTATTTT. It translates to CASSPWRVVGGGTDTQYF.

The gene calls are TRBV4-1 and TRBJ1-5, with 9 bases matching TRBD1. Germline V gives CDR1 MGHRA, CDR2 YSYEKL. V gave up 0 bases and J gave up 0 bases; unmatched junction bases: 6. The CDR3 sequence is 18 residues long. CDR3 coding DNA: TGCGCCAGCAGCCAAGACAGAGGGACAGGGCGTAGCAATCAGCCCCAGCATTTT. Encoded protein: CASSQDRGTGRSNQPQHF.

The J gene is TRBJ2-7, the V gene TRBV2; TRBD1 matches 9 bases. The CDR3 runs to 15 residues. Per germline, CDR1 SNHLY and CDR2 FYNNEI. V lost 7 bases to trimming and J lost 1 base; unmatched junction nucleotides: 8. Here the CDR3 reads CASTLGGQGSYEQYF. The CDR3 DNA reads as TGTGCCAGCACCCTCGGAGGACAGGGGTCCTACGAGCAGTACTTC.

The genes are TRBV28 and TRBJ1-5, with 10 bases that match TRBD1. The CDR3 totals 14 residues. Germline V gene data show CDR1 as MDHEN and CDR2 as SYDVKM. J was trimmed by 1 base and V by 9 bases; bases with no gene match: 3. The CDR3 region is CASSDRGSNQPQHF. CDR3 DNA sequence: TGTGCCAGTTCGGACAGGGGGAGCAATCAGCCCCAGCATTTT.

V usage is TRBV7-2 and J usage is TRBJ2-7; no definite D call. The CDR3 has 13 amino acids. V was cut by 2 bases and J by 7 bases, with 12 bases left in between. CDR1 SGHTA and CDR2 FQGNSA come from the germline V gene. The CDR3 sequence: CASSLSPTIEQYF. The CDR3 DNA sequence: TGTGCCAGCAGCTTAAGCCCTACCATAGAGCAGTACTTC.

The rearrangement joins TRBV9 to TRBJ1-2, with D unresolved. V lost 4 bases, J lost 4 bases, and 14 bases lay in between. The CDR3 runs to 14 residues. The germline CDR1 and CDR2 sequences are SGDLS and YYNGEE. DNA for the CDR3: TGTGCCAGCAGCATGGACGGAGGCCTCTATGGCTACACCTTC. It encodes CASSMDGGLYGYTF.

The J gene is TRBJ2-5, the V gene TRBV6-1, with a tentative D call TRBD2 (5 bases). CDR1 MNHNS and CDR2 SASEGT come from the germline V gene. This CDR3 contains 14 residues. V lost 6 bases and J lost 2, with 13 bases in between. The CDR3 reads CASRSGVLQETQYF. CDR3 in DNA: TGTGCCAGCAGGTCCGGGGTCTTACAAGAGACCCAGTACTTC.

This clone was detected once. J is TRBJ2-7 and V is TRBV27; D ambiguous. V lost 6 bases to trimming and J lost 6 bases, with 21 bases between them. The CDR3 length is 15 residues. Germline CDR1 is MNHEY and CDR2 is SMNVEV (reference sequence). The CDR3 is CASRPESLGASEQYF. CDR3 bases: TGTGCCAGCAGACCAGAGTCCCTTGGAGCCAGCGAGCAGTACTTC.

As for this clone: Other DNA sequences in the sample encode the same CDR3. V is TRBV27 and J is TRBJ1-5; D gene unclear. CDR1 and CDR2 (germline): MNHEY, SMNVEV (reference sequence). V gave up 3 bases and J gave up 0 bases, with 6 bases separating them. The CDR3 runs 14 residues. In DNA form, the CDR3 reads TGTGCCAGCAGTTTTGGAGGTAGCAATCAGCCCCAGCATTTT. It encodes CASSFGGSNQPQHF.